A single sample gave rise to the 13 T cell receptor beta chains below, sequenced in a study of blood T cell repertoires in COVID-19. Measured with immunoSEQ multiplex PCR; TCRdb has only the in-frame clones, and not every one. The profile shows some 240,000 clones, around 81% of them singletons. The sequencing sample was made of peripheral blood. All receptors derive from a human donor in a cohort sampled during active COVID-19.

This chain uses TRBV5-1 with TRBJ2-5, with D possibly being TRBD1 (6 bases). The germline V gene encodes CDR1 SGHRS and CDR2 YFSETQ. The length of the CDR3 is 15 residues. With 8 bases removed from V and 5 bases from J, the gap between germline ends came to 22 bases. The CDR3 sequence: CASSPLVGGGETQYF. The CDR3 DNA is TGCGCCAGTTCCCCCCTAGTAGGGGGTGGGGAGACCCAGTACTTC.

This clone appeared a single time. The gene calls are TRBV27 and TRBJ1-1; maybe TRBD1 (5 bases). With 8 bases removed from V and 1 base from J, the gap between germline ends came to 14 bases. Germline loops: CDR1 MNHEY, CDR2 SMNVEV (reference sequence). The CDR3 loop spans 14 amino acids. In DNA, the CDR3 is TGTGCCAGCCGCACACGGGGGTCGAACACTGAAGCTTTCTTT. Translating gives CASRTRGSNTEAFF.

The rearrangement joins TRBV28 to TRBJ2-7; D is undetermined. Germline V gene sequence: CDR1 MDHEN, CDR2 SYDVKM. V was shortened by 3 bases and J by 5 bases, with 8 bases between the two germline ends. This CDR3 spans 12 amino acids. The CDR3 DNA is TGTGCCAGCAGTTTGATCCAGGACGAGCAGTACTTC. Residues: CASSLIQDEQYF.

The chain recombines TRBV2 with TRBJ2-3; 9 bases match TRBD2. The germline gives CDR1 SNHLY, CDR2 FYNNEI. The CDR3 is 14 amino acids. V was pared by 7 bases and J by 1 base, with 3 bases of the junction left unmatched. CDR3: CASKERGGTDTQYF. CDR3 sequence (DNA): TGTGCCAGCAAAGAGCGGGGGGGCACAGATACGCAGTATTTT.

This chain links TRBV6-2 or TRBV6-3 with TRBJ1-1; D not resolved. The V and J ends lost 3 bases and 0 bases respectively, with 8 bases between them. The germline V gene encodes CDR1 MNHEY and CDR2 SVGEGT. The CDR3 has 14 residues. The CDR3 nucleotides read TGTGCCAGCAGTTATCGGAGACTGAACACTGAAGCTTTCTTT. Translating it yields CASSYRRLNTEAFF.

The chain has TRBV6-1 and TRBJ2-3, with 7 bases identical to TRBD2. The CDR3 covers 16 residues. The J segment lost 1 base and the V segment lost 1 base, leaving 5 bases of the junction unmatched. Germline V gene lookup returns CDR1 MNHNS and CDR2 SASEGT. Here the CDR3 reads CASSEVWLAGTDTQYF. Written as DNA, the CDR3 is TGTGCCAGCAGTGAAGTCTGGCTAGCGGGCACAGATACGCAGTATTTT.

The gene calls are TRBV5-1 and TRBJ2-3; TRBD1 aligns across 7 bases. The CDR3 extends over 17 amino acids. CDR1 and CDR2 (germline): SGHRS, YFSETQ. V dropped 4 bases and J dropped 4; count of bases not matched to a gene: 15. The CDR3 loop reads CASSKLTGPLSPDTQYF. CDR3 in DNA: TGCGCCAGCAGCAAACTGACAGGGCCCCTTTCTCCAGATACGCAGTATTTT.

This chain joins TRBV5-6 and TRBJ2-1; D gene unclear. CDR1 and CDR2 from the germline V gene are SGHDT and YYEEEE. The CDR3 totals 13 residues. V lost 0 bases to trimming and J lost 6 bases, with 7 bases between them. CDR3 nucleotide sequence: TGTGCCAGCAGCTTGGTATCTAGCAATGAGCAGTTCTTC. Its translation is CASSLVSSNEQFF.

J is TRBJ2-7 and V is TRBV5-8; 8 bases align to TRBD1. Germline V gene data show CDR1 as SGHTS and CDR2 as YDEGEE. The CDR3 length is 16 residues. The V gene end was trimmed by 0 bases and the J gene end by 2 bases; junction bases not matched to a gene: 7. The CDR3 bases are TGTGCCAGCAGCTTGGGTTATCGGGGACAGGCCTACGAGCAGTACTTC. Its protein product is CASSLGYRGQAYEQYF.

V gene TRBV5-4 combines with J gene TRBJ2-7, with TRBD1 identical over 8 bases. Per the germline V gene, CDR1 is SGHNT and CDR2 is YYREEE (reference sequence). With 4 bases clipped from V and 1 base from J, the junction kept 7 bases outside the gene matches. This CDR3 comprises 15 residues. The CDR3 nucleotides are TGTGCCAGCAGCATTAGACAGGGGCGGTCCTACGAGCAGTACTTC. Encoded protein: CASSIRQGRSYEQYF.

This chain uses TRBV24-1 with TRBJ1-2; 8 nucleotides match TRBD1. The CDR3 has 15 residues. Germline V gene sequence: CDR1 KGHDR, CDR2 SFDVKD. The ends lost 4 bases at V and 0 bases at J; junction bases unmatched: 3. The CDR3 spells CATSDIQGANYGYTF. The CDR3 DNA sequence: TGTGCCACCAGTGACATACAGGGGGCTAACTATGGCTACACCTTC.

This clone was counted only a few times. This sequence joins TRBV19 and TRBJ2-7; 8 bases are a match to TRBD1. The V and J ends lost 1 base and 6 bases, in that order; junction bases with no gene match: 8. Looked up from germline, CDR1 is LNHDA and CDR2 is SQIVND (reference sequence). The CDR3 is 15 amino acids. This CDR3 reads CASSIVVDRVSEQYF. Written as DNA, the CDR3 is TGTGCCAGTAGTATAGTTGTGGACAGGGTATCCGAGCAGTACTTC.

The rearrangement links TRBV9 to TRBJ2-1; 10 bases fit TRBD2. J was trimmed by 4 bases and V by 5 bases; bases with no gene match: 9. The germline V gene has CDR1 SGDLS and CDR2 YYNGEE. The CDR3 covers 16 residues. The CDR3 here is CASSATTSGEYNEQFF. Here the CDR3 DNA reads TGTGCCAGCAGTGCAACTACTAGCGGGGAATACAATGAGCAGTTCTTC.